This T cell receptor (beta chain) was identified in a study of blood T cell repertoires in COVID-19. Study-wide background: The study drew acute and convalescent COVID-19 samples from the United States, Italy and Spain. The analysed material was cDNA or gDNA that came from T cells, B-cell-depleted T cells, or PBMCs.

The authors' processing: Reference gene primer amplification gave nucleated cell count estimates. Repertoires were generated with immunoSEQ multiplex PCR, while TCRdb's copy carries only in-frame clones and drops some. V and J calls and clone size are copied from that table; D and trimming were computed from the DNA. The sample yields about 180,000 clones, 81% seen once. CDR1 MNHNS and CDR2 SASEGT come from the germline V gene. The CDR3 loop spans 14 amino acids. Deletions cut 1 base from V and 1 base from J, with 7 bases between. Enrollment of patients from Seattle took place during active infection, with longitudinal follow-up.

The sequence was obtained from a woman of 80 years or more with COVID-19, enrolled during active disease. The genes are TRBV6-1 and TRBJ1-1, with D hard to call. Sequencing used peripheral blood. The CDR3 DNA is TGTGCCAGCAGTGAAGGGCAGGAGAACACTGAAGCTTTCTTT. The encoded protein is CASSEGQENTEAFF.